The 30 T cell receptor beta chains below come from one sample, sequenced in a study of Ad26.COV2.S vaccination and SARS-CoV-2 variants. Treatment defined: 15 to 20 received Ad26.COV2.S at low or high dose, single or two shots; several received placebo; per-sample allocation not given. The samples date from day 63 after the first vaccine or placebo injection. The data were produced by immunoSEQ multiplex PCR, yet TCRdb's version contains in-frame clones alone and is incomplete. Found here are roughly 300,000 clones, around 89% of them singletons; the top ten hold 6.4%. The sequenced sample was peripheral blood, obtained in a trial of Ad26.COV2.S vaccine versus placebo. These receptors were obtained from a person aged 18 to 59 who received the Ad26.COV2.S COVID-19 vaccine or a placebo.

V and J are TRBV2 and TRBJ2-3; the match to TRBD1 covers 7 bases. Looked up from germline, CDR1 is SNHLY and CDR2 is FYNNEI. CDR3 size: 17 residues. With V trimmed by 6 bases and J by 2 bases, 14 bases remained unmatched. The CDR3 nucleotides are TGTGCCAGCAGCGACCATCCGACAGGGAGAGACACAGATACGCAGTATTTT. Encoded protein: CASSDHPTGRDTDTQYF. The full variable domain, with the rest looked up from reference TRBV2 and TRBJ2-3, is EPEVTQTPSHQVTQMGQEVILRCVPISNHLYFYWYRQILGQKVEFLVSFYNNEISEKSEIFDDQFSVERPDGSNFTLKIRSTKLEDSAMYFCASSDHPTGRDTDTQYFGPGTRLTVL.

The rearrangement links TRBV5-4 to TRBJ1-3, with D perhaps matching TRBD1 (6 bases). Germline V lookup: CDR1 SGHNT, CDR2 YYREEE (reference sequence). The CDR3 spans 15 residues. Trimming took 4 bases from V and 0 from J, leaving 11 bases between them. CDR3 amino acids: CASSRGQTSGNTIYF. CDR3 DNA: TGTGCCAGCAGCAGAGGACAGACCTCTGGAAACACCATATATTTT.

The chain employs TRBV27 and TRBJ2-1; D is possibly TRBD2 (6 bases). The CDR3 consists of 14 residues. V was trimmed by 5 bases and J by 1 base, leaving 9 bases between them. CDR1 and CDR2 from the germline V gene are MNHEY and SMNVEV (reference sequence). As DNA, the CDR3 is TGTGCCAGCAGTATGCGGGGTTCCTACAATGAGCAGTTCTTC. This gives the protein CASSMRGSYNEQFF.

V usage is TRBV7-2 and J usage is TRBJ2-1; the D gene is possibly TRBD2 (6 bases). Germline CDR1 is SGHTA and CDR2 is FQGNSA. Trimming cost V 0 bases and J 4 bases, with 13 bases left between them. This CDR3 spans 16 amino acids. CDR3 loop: CASSLAAGGGYNEQFF. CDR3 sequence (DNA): TGTGCCAGCAGCTTAGCAGCCGGGGGAGGATACAATGAGCAGTTCTTC.

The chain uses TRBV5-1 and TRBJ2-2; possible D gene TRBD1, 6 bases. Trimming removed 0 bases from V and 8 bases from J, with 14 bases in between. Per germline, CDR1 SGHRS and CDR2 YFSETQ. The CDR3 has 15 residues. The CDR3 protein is CASSLDLGTIGELFF. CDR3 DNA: TGCGCCAGCAGCTTGGATTTGGGGACAATAGGGGAGCTGTTTTTT. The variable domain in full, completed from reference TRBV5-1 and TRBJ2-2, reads KAGVTQTPRYLIKTRGQQVTLSCSPISGHRSVSWYQQTPGQGLQFLFEYFSETQRNKGNFPGRFSGRQFSNSRSEMNVSTLELGDSALYLCASSLDLGTIGELFFGEGSRLTVL.

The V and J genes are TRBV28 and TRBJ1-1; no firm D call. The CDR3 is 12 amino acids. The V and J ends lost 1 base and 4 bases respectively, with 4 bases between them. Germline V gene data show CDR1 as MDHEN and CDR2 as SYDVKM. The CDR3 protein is CASSLLSTEAFF. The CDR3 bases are TGTGCCAGCAGTTTATTGAGCACTGAAGCTTTCTTT.

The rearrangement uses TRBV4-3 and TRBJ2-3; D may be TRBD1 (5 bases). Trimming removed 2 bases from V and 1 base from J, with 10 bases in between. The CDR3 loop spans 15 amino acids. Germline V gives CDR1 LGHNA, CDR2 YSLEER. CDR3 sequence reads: CASSQRAGRTDTQYF. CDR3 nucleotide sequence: TGCGCCAGCAGCCAAAGAGCAGGGCGCACAGATACGCAGTATTTT.

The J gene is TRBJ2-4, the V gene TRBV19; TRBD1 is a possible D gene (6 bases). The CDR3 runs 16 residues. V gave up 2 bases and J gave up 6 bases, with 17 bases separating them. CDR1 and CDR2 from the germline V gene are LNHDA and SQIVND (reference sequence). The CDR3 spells CASSITRAGRGNIQYF. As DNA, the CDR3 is TGTGCCAGTAGTATAACCAGGGCCGGCAGGGGAAACATTCAGTACTTC. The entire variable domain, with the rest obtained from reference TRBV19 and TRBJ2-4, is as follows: DGGITQSPKYLFRKEGQNVTLSCEQNLNHDAMYWYRQDPGQGLRLIYYSQIVNDFQKGDIAEGYSVSREKKESFPLTVTSAQKNPTAFYLCASSITRAGRGNIQYFGAGTRLSVL.

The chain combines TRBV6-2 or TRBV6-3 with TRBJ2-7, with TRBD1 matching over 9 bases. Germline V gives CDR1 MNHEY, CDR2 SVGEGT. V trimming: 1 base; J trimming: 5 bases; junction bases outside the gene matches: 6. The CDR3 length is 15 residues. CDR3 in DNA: TGTGCCAGCAGTTACTATAGGACAGGGGAGAACGAGCAGTACTTC. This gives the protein CASSYYRTGENEQYF.

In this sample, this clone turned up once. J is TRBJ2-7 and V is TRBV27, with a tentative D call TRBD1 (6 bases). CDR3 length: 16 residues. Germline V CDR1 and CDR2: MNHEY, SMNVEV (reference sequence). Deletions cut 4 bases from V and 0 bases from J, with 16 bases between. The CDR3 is CASSSDGGHLSYEQYF. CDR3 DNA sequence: TGTGCCAGCAGTTCCGATGGGGGACACCTCTCCTACGAGCAGTACTTC.

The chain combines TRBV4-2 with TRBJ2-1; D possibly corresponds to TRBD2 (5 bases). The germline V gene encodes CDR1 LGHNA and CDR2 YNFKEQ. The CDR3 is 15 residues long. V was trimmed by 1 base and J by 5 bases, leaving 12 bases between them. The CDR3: CASSQGTPLNNEQFF. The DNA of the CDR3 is TGTGCCAGCAGCCAAGGGACTCCCCTCAACAATGAGCAGTTCTTC.

CDR3 nucleotides: TGTGCCAGCAGCTTAGAGGACGGCTACGAGCAGTACTTC. This encodes CASSLEDGYEQYF. This chain uses TRBV11-2 with TRBJ2-7; D call uncertain. Per germline, CDR1 SGHAT and CDR2 FQNNGV. The CDR3 consists of 13 residues. The V end was cut by 0 bases, the J end by 3 bases, with 6 bases between.

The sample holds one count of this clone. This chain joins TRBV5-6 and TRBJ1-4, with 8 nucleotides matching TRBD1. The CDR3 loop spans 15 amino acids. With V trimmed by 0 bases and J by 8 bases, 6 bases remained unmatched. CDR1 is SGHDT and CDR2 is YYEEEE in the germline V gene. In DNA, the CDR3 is TGTGCCAGCAGCTTGGGAGGCAGGGGGCACGAAAAACTGTTTTTT. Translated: CASSLGGRGHEKLFF. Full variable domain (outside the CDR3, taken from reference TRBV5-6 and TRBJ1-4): DAGVTQSPTHLIKTRGQQVTLRCSPKSGHDTVSWYQQALGQGPQFIFQYYEEEERQRGNFPDRFSGHQFPNYSSELNVNALLLGDSALYLCASSLGGRGHEKLFFGSGTQLSVL.

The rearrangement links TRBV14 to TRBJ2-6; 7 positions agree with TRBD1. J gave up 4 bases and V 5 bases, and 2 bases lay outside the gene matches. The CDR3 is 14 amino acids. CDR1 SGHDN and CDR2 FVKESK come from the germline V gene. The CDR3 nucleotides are TGTGCCAGCAGCTACAGGGGAGGGGCCAACGTCCTGACTTTC. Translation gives CASSYRGGANVLTF.

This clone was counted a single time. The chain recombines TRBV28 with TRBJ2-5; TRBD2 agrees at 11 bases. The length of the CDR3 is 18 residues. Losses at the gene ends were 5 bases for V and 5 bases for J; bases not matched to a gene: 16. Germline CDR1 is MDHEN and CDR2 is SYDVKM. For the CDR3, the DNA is TGTGCCAGCAGTCCAAGGGGCCTCATAGCGGGAGGGCGTGAGACCCAGTACTTC. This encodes CASSPRGLIAGGRETQYF. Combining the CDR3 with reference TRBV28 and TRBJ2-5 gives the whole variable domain DVKVTQSSRYLVKRTGEKVFLECVQDMDHENMFWYRQDPGLGLRLIYFSYDVKMKEKGDIPEGYSVSREKKERFSLILESASTNQTSMYLCASSPRGLIAGGRETQYFGPGTRLLVL.

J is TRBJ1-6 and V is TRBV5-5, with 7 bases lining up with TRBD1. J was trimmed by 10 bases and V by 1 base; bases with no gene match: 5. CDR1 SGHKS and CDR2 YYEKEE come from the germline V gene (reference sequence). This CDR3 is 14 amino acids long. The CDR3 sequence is CASSLHRGDSPLHF. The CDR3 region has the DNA TGTGCCAGCAGCTTGCACAGGGGCGACTCACCCCTCCACTTT.

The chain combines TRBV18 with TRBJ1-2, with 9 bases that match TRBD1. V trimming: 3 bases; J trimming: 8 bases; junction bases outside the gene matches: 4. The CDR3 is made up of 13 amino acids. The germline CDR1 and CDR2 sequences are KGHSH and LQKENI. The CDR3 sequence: CASSPGTGQGYTF. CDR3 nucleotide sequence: TGTGCCAGCTCACCCGGGACAGGGCAAGGCTACACCTTC.

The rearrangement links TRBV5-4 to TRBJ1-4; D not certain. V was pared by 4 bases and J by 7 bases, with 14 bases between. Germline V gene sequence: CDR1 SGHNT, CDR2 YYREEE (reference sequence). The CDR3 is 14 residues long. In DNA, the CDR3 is TGTGCCAGCAGCCGCGAGGGTCGGGCTGAAAAACTGTTTTTT. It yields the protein CASSREGRAEKLFF.

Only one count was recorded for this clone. For the CDR3, the DNA is TGTGCCTGGGGATACCAAAGGACTAGCGGGAGTCGACAAGAGACCCAGTACTTC. Protein sequence: CAWGYQRTSGSRQETQYF. The V call is TRBV30, the J call TRBJ2-5; 13 bases are a match to TRBD2. The CDR3 loop spans 18 amino acids. V gave up 5 bases and J gave up 2 bases; unmatched junction bases: 14. From germline, CDR1 is GTSNPN and CDR2 SVGIG (reference sequence).

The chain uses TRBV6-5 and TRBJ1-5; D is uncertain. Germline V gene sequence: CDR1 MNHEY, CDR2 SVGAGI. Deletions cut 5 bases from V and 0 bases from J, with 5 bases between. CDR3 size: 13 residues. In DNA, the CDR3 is TGTGCCAGCAGTCGGGTTAGCAATCAGCCCCAGCATTTT. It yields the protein CASSRVSNQPQHF.

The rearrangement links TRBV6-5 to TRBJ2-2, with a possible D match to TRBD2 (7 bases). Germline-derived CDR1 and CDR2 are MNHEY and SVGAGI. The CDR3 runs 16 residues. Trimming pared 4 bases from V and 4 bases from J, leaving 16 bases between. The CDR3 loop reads CASSSVHRGATGELFF. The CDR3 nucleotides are TGTGCCAGCAGTTCCGTACACCGGGGGGCCACCGGGGAGCTGTTTTTT.

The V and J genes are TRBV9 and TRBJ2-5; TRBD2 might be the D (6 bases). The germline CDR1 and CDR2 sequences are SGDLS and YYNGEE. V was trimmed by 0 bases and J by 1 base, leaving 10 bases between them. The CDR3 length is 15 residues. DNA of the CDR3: TGTGCCAGCAGCGTAGCCGGAGCGGGCCAAGAGACCCAGTACTTC. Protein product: CASSVAGAGQETQYF.

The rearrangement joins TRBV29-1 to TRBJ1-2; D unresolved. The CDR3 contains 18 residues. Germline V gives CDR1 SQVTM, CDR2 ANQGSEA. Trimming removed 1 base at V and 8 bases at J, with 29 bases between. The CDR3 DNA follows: TGCAGCGTTGAAGCTGGCCAGCTACCGATACGCCAGGACTTAGGCTACACCTTC. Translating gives CSVEAGQLPIRQDLGYTF.

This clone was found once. In DNA, the CDR3 is TGTGCCAGTAGCAGACAGGGAAATCAGCCCCAGCATTTT. Translation gives CASSRQGNQPQHF. The chain employs TRBV19 and TRBJ1-5; 7 nucleotides match TRBD1. Germline V CDR1 and CDR2: LNHDA, SQIVND (reference sequence). CDR3 length: 13 amino acids. With 6 bases clipped from V and 4 bases from J, the junction kept 3 bases outside the gene matches.

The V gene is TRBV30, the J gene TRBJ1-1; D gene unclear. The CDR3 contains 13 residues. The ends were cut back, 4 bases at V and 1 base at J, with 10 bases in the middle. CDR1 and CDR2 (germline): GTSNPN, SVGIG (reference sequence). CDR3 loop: CAWTPNWNTEAFF. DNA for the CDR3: TGTGCCTGGACCCCAAATTGGAACACTGAAGCTTTCTTT.

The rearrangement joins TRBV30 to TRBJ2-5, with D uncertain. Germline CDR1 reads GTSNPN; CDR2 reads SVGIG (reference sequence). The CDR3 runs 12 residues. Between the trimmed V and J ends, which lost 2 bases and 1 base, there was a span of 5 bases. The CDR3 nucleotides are TGTGCCTGGAGTAGCCTCCAAGAGACCCAGTACTTC. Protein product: CAWSSLQETQYF.

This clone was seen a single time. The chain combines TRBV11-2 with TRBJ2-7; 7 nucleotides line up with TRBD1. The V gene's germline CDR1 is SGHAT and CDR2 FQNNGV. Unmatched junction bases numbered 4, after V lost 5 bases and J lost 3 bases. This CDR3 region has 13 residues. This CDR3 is CASSPGTVYEQYF. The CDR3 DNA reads TGTGCCAGCAGCCCCGGGACAGTCTACGAGCAGTACTTC. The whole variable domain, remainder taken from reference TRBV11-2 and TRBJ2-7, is EAGVAQSPRYKIIEKRQSVAFWCNPISGHATLYWYQQILGQGPKLLIQFQNNGVVDDSQLPKDRFSAERLKGVDSTLKIQPAKLEDSAVYLCASSPGTVYEQYFGPGTRLTVT.

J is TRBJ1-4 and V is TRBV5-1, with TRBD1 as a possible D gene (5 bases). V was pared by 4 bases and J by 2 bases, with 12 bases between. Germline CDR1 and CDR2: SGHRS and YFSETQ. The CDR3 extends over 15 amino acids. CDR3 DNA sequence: TGCGCCAGCAGCCCGGTGGGGGTTACTAATGAAAAACTGTTTTTT. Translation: CASSPVGVTNEKLFF.

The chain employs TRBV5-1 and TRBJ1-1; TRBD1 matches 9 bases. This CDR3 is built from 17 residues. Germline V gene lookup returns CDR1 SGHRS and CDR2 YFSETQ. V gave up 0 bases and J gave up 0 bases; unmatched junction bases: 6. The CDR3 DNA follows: TGCGCCAGCAGCTTGGCCACCGGGACAGGGATGAACACTGAAGCTTTCTTT. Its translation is CASSLATGTGMNTEAFF.

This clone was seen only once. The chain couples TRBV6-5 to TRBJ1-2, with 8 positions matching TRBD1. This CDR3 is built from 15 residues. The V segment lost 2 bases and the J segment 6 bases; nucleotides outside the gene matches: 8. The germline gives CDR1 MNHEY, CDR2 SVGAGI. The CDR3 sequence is CASSYPGQGGNGYTF. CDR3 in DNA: TGTGCCAGCAGTTACCCTGGACAGGGTGGGAATGGCTACACCTTC.